The 18 T cell receptor beta chains listed next were all sequenced from one sample in a study of early T cells in non-severe SARS-CoV-2 infection. A single record per CDR3 protein comes from TCRdb applying MiXCR to the 5' RACE reads. The data contain tens of thousands of distinct CDR3 sequences, 5% to 7.5% of them seen just once; the ten biggest clones take up 4.5% to 6%. Specimen: whole blood, collected at baseline. The receptor source for this set is an adult who was a healthcare worker with PCR-confirmed SARS-CoV-2 infection or an uninfected control (not recorded which).

The rearrangement uses TRBV20-1 and TRBJ1-1; D is perhaps TRBD1 (5 bases). V shed 5 bases and J shed 1 base, with 11 bases lying between them. There are 13 residues in the CDR3. CDR1 is DFQATT, CDR2 SNEGSKA, per germline (reference sequence). The CDR3 coding sequence is TGCAGTGCTCAGTCCGGGACGAACACTGAAGCTTTCTTT. It translates to CSAQSGTNTEAFF.

This clonotype came up many times. The chain has TRBV19 and TRBJ2-3; D uncertain. Trimming left V 6 bases short and J 4 bases short, with 8 bases between. CDR3 length equals 12 residues. CDR1 is LNHDA and CDR2 is SQIVND in the germline V gene (reference sequence). For the CDR3, the DNA is TGTGCCAGTAGCAGTCTAGCAGATACGCAGTATTTT. As protein: CASSSLADTQYF.

V usage is TRBV9 and J usage is TRBJ2-1; 16 bases fit TRBD2. V dropped 0 bases and J dropped 5; count of bases not matched to a gene: 11. CDR3 size: 20 residues. Looked up from germline, CDR1 is SGDLS and CDR2 is YYNGEE. The CDR3 DNA sequence: TGTGCCAGCAGCGTAGGAGGATTGGGACTAGCGGGGGGGCAGGACAATGAGCAGTTCTTC. Protein sequence: CASSVGGLGLAGGQDNEQFF.

This rearrangement joins TRBV21-1 to TRBJ2-1; the tabulated D call, TRBD1, remains unverified against the DNA. TRBV21-1 is assigned pseudogene status. The CDR3 sequence is 16 residues long. CDR3 amino acids: CASSPSGVYSYNEQFF. DNA for the CDR3: TGTGCCAGCAGCCCGTCGGGGGTCTACTCCTACAATGAGCAGTTCTTC.

The V call is TRBV12-3 or TRBV12-4, the J call TRBJ1-1; 9 positions agree with TRBD1. The CDR3 has 17 residues. Losses at the gene ends were 7 bases for V and 4 bases for J; bases not matched to a gene: 16. The chain's CDR3 is CASTDGQGPRGRTEAFF. Here the CDR3 DNA reads TGTGCCAGCACCGATGGACAGGGGCCGCGTGGCCGCACTGAAGCTTTCTTT.

About this clonotype: A junction end diverges from the germline sequence, so it may reflect a read error. The CDR3 protein is CPSSPPGFQETQYF. The CDR3, as DNA: TGTCCCAGCAGCCCCCCAGGGTTCCAAGAGACCCAGTACTTC. J is TRBJ2-5 and V is TRBV12-3 or TRBV12-4; TRBD1 might be the D (5 bases). The CDR3 is made up of 14 amino acids.

This clonotype has a count of ten or more. The V call is TRBV7-2, the J call TRBJ2-5, with 8 bases that match TRBD2. Trimming at V came to 1 base and at J to 9 bases, leaving 22 bases not matched to a gene. Per the germline V gene, CDR1 is SGHTA and CDR2 is FQGNSA. The CDR3 has 19 amino acids. The DNA for the CDR3 is TGTGCCAGCAGCTTAGAGCCCAAAGCGGGGGTTTCGGGAGGTTGGCCCCAGTACTTC. Its protein is CASSLEPKAGVSGGWPQYF.

Many counts were recorded for this clonotype. The V gene is TRBV3-1, the J gene TRBJ2-1; D not certain. CDR3 length: 16 residues. Per germline, CDR1 LGHDT and CDR2 YNNKEL (reference sequence). The V and J ends lost 2 bases and 2 bases respectively, with 13 bases between them. The CDR3 loop reads CASSQYERVPYNEQFF. The CDR3 bases are TGTGCCAGCAGCCAATATGAGAGAGTCCCCTACAATGAGCAGTTCTTC.

This clonotype has at least ten counts. The chain recombines TRBV19 with TRBJ1-4, with 7 bases fitting TRBD1. V lost 5 bases, J lost 7 bases, and 10 bases stayed unmatched. Per the germline V gene, CDR1 is LNHDA and CDR2 is SQIVND (reference sequence). The CDR3 is 15 residues long. The CDR3 protein is CASSGGGRSGEKLFF. In DNA form, the CDR3 reads TGTGCCAGTAGTGGAGGGGGCCGGTCGGGTGAAAAACTGTTTTTT.

Only a few counts were recorded for this clonotype. The chain combines TRBV4-3 with TRBJ2-1; TRBD2 matches at 12 bases. Germline-derived CDR1 and CDR2 are LGHNA and YSLEER. J gave up 9 bases and V 0 bases, and 12 bases lay outside the gene matches. CDR3 size: 18 residues. In DNA form, the CDR3 reads TGCGCCAGCAGCCAAGAACCCACTAGCGGGGGGATTCTGGGTGAGCAGTTCTTC. It translates to CASSQEPTSGGILGEQFF.

This clonotype has a count of ten or more. This chain joins TRBV20-1 and TRBJ2-5, with TRBD1 matching over 10 bases. CDR1 is DFQATT and CDR2 is SNEGSKA in the germline V gene (reference sequence). This CDR3 has 14 residues. Germline trimming cut 2 bases from V and 5 bases from J; bases unmatched to any gene: 5. The CDR3 bases are TGCAGTGCTAGAAGACAGGGGGCCGATGAGACCCAGTACTTC. This translates into CSARRQGADETQYF.

This clonotype was seen more than once but under ten times. This sequence joins TRBV7-9 and TRBJ2-5, with 8 bases lining up with TRBD2. Germline assignment: CDR1 SEHNR and CDR2 FQNEAQ (reference sequence). V gave up 1 base and J gave up 5 bases; unmatched junction bases: 3. The CDR3 has 14 amino acids. The CDR3 protein is CASSLGLAKETQYF. The CDR3 nucleotides read TGTGCCAGCAGCTTAGGACTAGCGAAGGAGACCCAGTACTTC.

This clonotype was detected many times. J is TRBJ2-5 and V is TRBV7-2; TRBD1 or TRBD2 may be the D gene (5 bases each). Germline V gene data show CDR1 as SGHTA and CDR2 as FQGNSA. The CDR3 has 15 amino acids. Trimming shortened V by 1 base and J by 5 bases, and 14 bases separated the two germline ends. The CDR3 loop reads CASSLDWGSVETQYF. CDR3 DNA sequence: TGTGCCAGCAGCTTAGATTGGGGGTCCGTGGAGACCCAGTACTTC.

This clonotype was observed at least ten times. The chain uses TRBV7-2 and TRBJ2-1; TRBD2 might be the D (5 bases). The CDR3 spans 15 residues. From germline, CDR1 is SGHTA and CDR2 FQGNSA. Trimming shortened V by 5 bases and J by 9 bases, and 20 bases separated the two germline ends. The CDR3 nucleotides read TGTGCCAGCAGCCCCCTACTAGAGGCGTATCCTGAGCAGTTCTTC. Translated: CASSPLLEAYPEQFF.

This clonotype was recorded at least ten times. The chain couples TRBV7-2 to TRBJ1-1; D is uncertain. Germline lookup yields CDR1 SGHTA and CDR2 FQGNSA. The CDR3 spans 14 residues. Trimming removed 1 base at V and 1 base at J, with 7 bases between. The CDR3 DNA reads as TGTGCCAGCAGCTTAGTTCGCGGGAACACTGAAGCTTTCTTT. Residues: CASSLVRGNTEAFF.

In this sample, this clonotype turned up many times. The chain couples TRBV29-1 to TRBJ2-5, with D possibly being TRBD2 (6 bases). V lost 0 bases, J lost 5 bases, and 13 bases lay in between. CDR3 length equals 14 residues. Germline loops: CDR1 SQVTM, CDR2 ANQGSEA. The chain's CDR3 is CSVEDTGGRETQYF. For the CDR3, the DNA is TGCAGCGTTGAAGACACCGGGGGAAGGGAGACCCAGTACTTC.

This clonotype was counted ten times or more. The chain recombines TRBV7-2 with TRBJ2-7; D uncertain. The V and J ends lost 4 bases and 3 bases respectively, with 4 bases between them. The length of the CDR3 is 11 residues. Germline lookup yields CDR1 SGHTA and CDR2 FQGNSA. DNA of the CDR3: TGTGCCAGCAGCTGGAACTACGAGCAGTACTTC. This gives the protein CASSWNYEQYF.

This clonotype was picked up many times. The chain links TRBV6-1 to TRBJ2-4; unclear D gene. The CDR3 spans 12 residues. Trimming took off 4 bases at V and 5 bases at J, with 6 bases between the two ends. Per the germline V gene, CDR1 is MNHNS and CDR2 is SASEGT. CDR3 protein: CASSVMENIQYF. CDR3 sequence (DNA): TGTGCCAGCAGTGTAATGGAAAACATTCAGTACTTC.